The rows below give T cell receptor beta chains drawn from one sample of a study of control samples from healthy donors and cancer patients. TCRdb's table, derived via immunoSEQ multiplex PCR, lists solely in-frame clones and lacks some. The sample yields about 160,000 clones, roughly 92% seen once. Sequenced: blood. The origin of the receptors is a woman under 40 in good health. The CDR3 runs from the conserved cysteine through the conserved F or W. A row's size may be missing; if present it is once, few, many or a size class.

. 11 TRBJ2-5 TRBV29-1 CSVGVRETQYF
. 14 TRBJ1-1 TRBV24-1 CATSDLGQGLAAFF
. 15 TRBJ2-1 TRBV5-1 CASSLGDYPLEEQFF
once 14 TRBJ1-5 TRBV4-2 CASSGRDSNQPQHF
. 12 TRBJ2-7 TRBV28 CASQGQPLEQYF
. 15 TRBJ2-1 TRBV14 CASSRGSLSYNEQFF
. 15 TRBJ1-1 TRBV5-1 CASSLAGRVGTEAFF
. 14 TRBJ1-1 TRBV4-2 CASSQTGEVPKAFF
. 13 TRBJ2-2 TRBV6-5 CASSYSRRVELFF
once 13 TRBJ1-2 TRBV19 CASTRTVNYGYTF
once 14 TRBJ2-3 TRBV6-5 CASMGNRHTDTQYF
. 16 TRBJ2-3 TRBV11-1 CASSLLTGELTDTQYF
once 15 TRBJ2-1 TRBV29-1 CSVDGGQSSYNEQFF
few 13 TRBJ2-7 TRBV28 CATESPLSYEQYF
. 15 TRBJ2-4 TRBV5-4 CASSSQPTAKNIQYF
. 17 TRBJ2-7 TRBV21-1 CASSKYPRDRGTYEQYF
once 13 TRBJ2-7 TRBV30 CALGLAGSYEQYF
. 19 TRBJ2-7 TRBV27 CASSPSPGVGWGDNYEQYF
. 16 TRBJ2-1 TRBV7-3 CASSKASGRYHNEQFF
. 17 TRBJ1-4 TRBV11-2 CASSSPDRTGGLEKLFF
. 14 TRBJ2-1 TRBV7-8 CASRSGGRANEQFF
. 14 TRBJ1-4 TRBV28 CASSFRQPNEKLFF
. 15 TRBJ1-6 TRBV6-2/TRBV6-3 CASSLDSRGNSPLHF
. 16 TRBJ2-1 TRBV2 CASSESPSGSYNEQFF
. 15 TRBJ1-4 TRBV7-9 CASSRGSEGNEKLFF
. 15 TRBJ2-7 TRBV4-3 CASSQVAGETYEQYF
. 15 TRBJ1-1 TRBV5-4 CASNEASGAHTEAFF
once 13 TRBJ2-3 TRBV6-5 CASRQLASDTQYF
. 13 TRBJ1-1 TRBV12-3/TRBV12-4 CASSPEPNTEAFF
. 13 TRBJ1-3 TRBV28 CASSFASRNTIYF
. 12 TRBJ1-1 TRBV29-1 CSIDTMNTEAFF
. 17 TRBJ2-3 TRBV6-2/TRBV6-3 CASSRMGLAGSKDTQYF
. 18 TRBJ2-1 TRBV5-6 CASSLSPLAASSYNEQFF